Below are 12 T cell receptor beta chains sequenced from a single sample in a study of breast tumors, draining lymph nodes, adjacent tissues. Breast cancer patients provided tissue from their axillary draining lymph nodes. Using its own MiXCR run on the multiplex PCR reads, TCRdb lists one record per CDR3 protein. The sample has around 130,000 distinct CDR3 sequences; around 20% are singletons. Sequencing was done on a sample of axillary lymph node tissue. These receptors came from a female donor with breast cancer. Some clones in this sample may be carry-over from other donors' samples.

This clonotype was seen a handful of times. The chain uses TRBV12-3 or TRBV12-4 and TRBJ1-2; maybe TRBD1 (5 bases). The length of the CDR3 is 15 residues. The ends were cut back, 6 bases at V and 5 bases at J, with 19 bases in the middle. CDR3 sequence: CASSPYVGGEYGYTF. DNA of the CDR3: TGTGCCAGCAGCCCATACGTAGGAGGGGAATATGGCTACACCTTC.

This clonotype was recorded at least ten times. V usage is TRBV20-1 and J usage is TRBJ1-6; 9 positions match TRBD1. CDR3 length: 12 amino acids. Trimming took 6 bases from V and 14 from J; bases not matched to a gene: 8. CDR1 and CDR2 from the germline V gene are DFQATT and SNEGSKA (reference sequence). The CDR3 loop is CSARDRDPSLHF. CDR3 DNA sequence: TGCAGTGCCCGGGACAGGGATCCATCCCTCCACTTT.

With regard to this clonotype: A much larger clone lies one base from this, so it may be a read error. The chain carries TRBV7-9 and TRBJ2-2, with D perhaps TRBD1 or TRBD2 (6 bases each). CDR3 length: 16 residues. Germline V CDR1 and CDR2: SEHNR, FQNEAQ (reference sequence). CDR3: CASSLEWGALRGELSF. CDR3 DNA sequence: TGTGCCAGCAGCTTAGAGTGGGGGGCGCTGCGCGGGGAGCTGTCTTTT.

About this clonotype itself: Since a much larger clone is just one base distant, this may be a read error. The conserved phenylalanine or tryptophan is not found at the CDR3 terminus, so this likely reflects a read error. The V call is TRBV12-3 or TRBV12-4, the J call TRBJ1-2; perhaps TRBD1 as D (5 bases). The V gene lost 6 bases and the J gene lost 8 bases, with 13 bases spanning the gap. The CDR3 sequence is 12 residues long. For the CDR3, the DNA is TGTGCCAGCAGCCAGGGTGGCTGGGGCTACACCCTC. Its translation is CASSQGGWGYTL.

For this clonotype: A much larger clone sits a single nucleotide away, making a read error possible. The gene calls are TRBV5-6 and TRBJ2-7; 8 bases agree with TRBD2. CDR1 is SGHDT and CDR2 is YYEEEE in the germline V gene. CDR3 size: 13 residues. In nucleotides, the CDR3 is TGTGCCAGCAGCTTTACGGGAGGGGACGAGCAGTGCTTC. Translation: CASSFTGGDEQCF.

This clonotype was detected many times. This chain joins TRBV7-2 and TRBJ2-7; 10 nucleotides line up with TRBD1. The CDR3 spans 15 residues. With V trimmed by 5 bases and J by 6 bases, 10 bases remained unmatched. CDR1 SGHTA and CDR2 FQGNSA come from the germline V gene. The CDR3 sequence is CASSPPWGTGAEQYF. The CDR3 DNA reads TGTGCCAGCAGCCCCCCTTGGGGGACAGGGGCCGAGCAGTACTTC. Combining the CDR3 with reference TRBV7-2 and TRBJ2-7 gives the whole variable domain GAGVSQSPSNKVTEKGKDVELRCDPISGHTALYWYRQSLGQGLEFLIYFQGNSAPDKSGLPSDRFSAERTGGSVSTLTIQRTQQEDSAVYLCASSPPWGTGAEQYFGPGTRLTVT.

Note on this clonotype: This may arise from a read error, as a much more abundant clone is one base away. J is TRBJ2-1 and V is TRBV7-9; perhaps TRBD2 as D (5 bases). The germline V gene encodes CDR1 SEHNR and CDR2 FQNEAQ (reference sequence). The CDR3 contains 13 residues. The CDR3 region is CASSPPARDEQSF. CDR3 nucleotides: TGTGCCAGCAGCCCTCCAGCGAGGGATGAGCAGTCCTTC. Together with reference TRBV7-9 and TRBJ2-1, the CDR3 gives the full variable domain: DTGVSQNPRHKITKRGQNVTFRCDPISEHNRLYWYRQTLGQGPEFLTYFQNEAQLEKSRLLSDRFSAERPKGSFSTLEIQRTEQGDSAMYLCASSPPARDEQSFGPGTRLTVL.

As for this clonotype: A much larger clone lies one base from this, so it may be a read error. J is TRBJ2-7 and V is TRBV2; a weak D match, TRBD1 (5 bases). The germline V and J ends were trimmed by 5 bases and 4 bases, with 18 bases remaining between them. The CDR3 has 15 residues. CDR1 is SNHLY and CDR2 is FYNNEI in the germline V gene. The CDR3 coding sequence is TGTGCCAGCAGTTCGGGCAGGGAATCGATATACGAGCAGTACTTC. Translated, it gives CASSSGRESIYEQYF.

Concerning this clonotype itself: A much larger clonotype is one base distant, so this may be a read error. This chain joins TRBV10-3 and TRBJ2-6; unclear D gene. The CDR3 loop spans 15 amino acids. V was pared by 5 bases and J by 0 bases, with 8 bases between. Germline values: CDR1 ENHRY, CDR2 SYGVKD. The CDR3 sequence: CAISRRSSGANVLTF. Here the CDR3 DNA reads TGTGCCATCAGTAGACGGAGCTCTGGGGCCAACGTCCTGACTTTC.

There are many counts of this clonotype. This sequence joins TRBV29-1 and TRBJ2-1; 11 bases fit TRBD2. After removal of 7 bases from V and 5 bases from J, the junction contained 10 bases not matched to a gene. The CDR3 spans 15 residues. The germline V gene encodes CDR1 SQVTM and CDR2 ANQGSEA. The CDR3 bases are TGCAGCGGCAGAGGTAGCGGGAGGGGAGACAATGAGCAGTTCTTC. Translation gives CSGRGSGRGDNEQFF.

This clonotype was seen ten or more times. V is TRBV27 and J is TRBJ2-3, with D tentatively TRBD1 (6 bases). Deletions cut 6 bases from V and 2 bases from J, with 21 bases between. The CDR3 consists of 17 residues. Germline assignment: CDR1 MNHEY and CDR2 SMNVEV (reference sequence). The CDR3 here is CASSPEGVESYTDTQYF. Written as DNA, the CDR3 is TGTGCCAGCAGCCCCGAGGGGGTAGAGAGTTACACAGATACGCAGTATTTT.

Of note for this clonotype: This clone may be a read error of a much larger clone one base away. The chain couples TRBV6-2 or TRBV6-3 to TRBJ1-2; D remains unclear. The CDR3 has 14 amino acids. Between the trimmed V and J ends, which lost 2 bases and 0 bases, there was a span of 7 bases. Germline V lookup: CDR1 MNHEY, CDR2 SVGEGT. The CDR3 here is CASSYGSSNYGYTF. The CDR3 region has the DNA TGTGCCAGCAGTTACGGGTCGTCTAACTATGGCTACACCTTC.